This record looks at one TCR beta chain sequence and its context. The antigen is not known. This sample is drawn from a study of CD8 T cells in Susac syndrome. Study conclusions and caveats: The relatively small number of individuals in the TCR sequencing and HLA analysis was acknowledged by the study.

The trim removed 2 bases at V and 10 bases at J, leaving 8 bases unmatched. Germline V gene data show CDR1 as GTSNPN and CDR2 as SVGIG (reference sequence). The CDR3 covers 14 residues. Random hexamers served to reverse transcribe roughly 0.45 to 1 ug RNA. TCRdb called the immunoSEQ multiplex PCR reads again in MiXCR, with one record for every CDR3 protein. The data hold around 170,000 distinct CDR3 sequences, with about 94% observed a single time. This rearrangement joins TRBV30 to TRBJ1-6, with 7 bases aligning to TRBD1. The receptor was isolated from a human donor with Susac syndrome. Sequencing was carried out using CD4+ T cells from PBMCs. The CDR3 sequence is CAWSPTGTQSPLHF. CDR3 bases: TGTGCCTGGAGTCCGACAGGGACACAGTCACCCCTCCACTTT. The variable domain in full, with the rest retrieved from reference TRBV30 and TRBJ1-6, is SQTIHQWPATLVQPVGSPLSLECTVEGTSNPNLYWYRQAAGRGLQLLFYSVGIGQISSEVPQNLSASRPQDRQFILSSKKLLLSDSGFYLCAWSPTGTQSPLHFGNGTRLTVT.